This TCR beta chain was sequenced for a study of T cell changes during pregnancy in multiple sclerosis. TCRdb's table, derived via immunoSEQ multiplex PCR, lists solely in-frame clones and lacks some. Among over 20,000 clones listed, roughly 90% were seen once. By proportion, this clone is medium-sized. This TCR derives from a female donor with multiple sclerosis, enrolled in a pregnancy study. The source was CD8+ T cells from peripheral blood mononuclear cells, collected after pregnancy.

CDR3 nucleotide sequence: TGTGCCAGCAGTGCGGCAGGGGGCACCTACAATGAGCAGTTCTTC. Translating it yields CASSAAGGTYNEQFF. The chain couples TRBV6-4 to TRBJ2-1; 8 bases are a match to TRBD1. CDR3 length: 15 amino acids. V dropped 4 bases and J dropped 2; count of bases not matched to a gene: 4. Germline V gene sequence: CDR1 MRHNA, CDR2 SNTAGT.